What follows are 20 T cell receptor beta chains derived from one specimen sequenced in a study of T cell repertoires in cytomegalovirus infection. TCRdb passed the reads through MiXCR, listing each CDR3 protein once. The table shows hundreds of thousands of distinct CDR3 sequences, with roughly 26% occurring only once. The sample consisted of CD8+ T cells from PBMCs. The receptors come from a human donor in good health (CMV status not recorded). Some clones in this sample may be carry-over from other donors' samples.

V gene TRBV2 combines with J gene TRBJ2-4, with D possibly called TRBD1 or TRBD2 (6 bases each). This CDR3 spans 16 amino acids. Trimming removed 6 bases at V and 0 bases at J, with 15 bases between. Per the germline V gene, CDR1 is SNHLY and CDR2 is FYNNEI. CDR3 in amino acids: CASRTKQGLAKNIQYF. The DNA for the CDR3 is TGTGCCAGCAGGACAAAACAGGGACTAGCCAAAAACATTCAGTACTTC. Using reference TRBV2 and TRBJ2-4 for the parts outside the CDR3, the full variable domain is EPEVTQTPSHQVTQMGQEVILRCVPISNHLYFYWYRQILGQKVEFLVSFYNNEISEKSEIFDDQFSVERPDGSNFTLKIRSTKLEDSAMYFCASRTKQGLAKNIQYFGAGTRLSVL.

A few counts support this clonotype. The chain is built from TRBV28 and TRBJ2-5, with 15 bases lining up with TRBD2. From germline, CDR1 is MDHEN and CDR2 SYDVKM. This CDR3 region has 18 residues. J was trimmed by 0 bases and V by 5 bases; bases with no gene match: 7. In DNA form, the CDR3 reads TGTGCCAGCAGTCCTCGGACTAGCGGGGGGGAGTACCAAGAGACCCAGTACTTC. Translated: CASSPRTSGGEYQETQYF.

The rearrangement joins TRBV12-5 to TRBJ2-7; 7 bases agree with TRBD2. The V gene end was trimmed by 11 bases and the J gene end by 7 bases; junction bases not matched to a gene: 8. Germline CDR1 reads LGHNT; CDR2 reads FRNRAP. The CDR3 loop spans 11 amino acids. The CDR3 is CAAGLGGEQYF. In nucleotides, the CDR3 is TGTGCTGCTGGTTTGGGAGGGGAGCAGTACTTC. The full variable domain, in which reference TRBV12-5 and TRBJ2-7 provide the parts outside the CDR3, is DARVTQTPRHKVTEMGQEVTMRCQPILGHNTVFWYRQTMMQGLELLAYFRNRAPLDDSGMPKDRFSAEMPDATLATLKIQPSEPRDSAVYFCAAGLGGEQYFGPGTRLTVT.

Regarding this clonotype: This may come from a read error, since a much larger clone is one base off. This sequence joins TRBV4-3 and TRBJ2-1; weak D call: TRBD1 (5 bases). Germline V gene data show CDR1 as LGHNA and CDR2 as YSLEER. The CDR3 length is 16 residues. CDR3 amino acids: CASSQDGVGAYDEQFF. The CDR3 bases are TGCGCCAGCAGCCAAGATGGAGTAGGGGCCTACGATGAGCAGTTCTTC.

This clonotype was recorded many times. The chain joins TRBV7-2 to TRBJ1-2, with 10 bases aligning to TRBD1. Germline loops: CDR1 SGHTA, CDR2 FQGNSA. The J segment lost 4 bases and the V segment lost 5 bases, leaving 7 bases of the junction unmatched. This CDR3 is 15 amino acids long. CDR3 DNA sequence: TGTGCCAGCAGCCTAGGGGGACAGGGGACCTATGGCTACACCTTC. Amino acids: CASSLGGQGTYGYTF.

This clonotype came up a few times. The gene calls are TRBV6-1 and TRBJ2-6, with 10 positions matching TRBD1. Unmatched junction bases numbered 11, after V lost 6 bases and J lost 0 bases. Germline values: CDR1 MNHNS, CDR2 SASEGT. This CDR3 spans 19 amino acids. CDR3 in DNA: TGTGCCAGCAGCAGGGACAGGGGTGCGGTTTTCTCTGGGGCCAACGTCCTGACTTTC. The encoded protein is CASSRDRGAVFSGANVLTF.

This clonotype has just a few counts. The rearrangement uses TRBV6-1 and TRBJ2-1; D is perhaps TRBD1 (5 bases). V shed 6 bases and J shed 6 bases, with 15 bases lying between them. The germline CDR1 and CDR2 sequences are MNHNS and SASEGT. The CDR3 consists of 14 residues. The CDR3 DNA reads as TGTGCCAGCAGCCTAGGGCCAGACAGCAATGAGCAGTTCTTC. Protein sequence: CASSLGPDSNEQFF.

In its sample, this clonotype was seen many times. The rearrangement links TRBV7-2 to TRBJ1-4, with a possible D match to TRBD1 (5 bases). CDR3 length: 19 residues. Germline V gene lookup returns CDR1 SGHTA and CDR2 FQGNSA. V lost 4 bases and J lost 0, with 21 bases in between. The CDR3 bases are TGTGCCAGCAGCTCTTTCCCCCAGGGCGTCGTTACAACTAATGAAAAACTGTTTTTT. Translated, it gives CASSSFPQGVVTTNEKLFF.

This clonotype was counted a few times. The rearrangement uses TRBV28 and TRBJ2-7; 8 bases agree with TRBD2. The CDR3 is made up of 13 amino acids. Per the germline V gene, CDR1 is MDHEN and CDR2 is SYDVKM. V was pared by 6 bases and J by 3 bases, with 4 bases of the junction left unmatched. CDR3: CASSAGTSYEQYV. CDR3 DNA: TGTGCCAGCAGCGCCGGGACTAGCTACGAGCAGTACGTC.

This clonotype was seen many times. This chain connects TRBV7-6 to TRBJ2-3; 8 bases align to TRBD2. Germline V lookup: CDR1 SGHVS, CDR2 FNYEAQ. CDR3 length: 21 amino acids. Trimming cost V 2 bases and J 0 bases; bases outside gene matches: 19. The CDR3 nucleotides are TGTGCCAGCAGCTTACCTCCCCCGTCCAGCGGGAGCCGGACTAGCACAGATACGCAGTATTTT. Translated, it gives CASSLPPPSSGSRTSTDTQYF.

The CDR3 DNA reads as TGTGCCACCAGCAGAGATCTCGGAAAAGCTAACTATGGCTACACCTTC. Translating it yields CATSRDLGKANYGYTF. The chain employs TRBV15 and TRBJ1-2; D remains unclear. The V and J ends lost 0 bases and 0 bases respectively, with 11 bases between them. CDR1 is LNHNV, CDR2 YYDKDF, per germline (reference sequence). This CDR3 has 16 amino acids.

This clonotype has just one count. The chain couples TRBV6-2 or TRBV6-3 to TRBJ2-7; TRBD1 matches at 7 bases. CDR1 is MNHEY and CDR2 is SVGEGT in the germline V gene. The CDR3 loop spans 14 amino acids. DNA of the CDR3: TGTACCAGCAGTTATTCCCCACAGGGGTACGAGCAGTACGTC. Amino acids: CTSSYSPQGYEQYV.

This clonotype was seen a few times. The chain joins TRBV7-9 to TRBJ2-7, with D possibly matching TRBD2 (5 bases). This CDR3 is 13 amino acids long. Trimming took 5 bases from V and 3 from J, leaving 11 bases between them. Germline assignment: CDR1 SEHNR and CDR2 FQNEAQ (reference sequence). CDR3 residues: CASSATGVYEQYV. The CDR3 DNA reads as TGTGCCAGCAGCGCTACCGGGGTCTACGAGCAGTACGTC.

CDR3 sequence: CSARGIAGPSYNEQFF. As DNA, the CDR3 is TGCAGTGCTAGGGGAATAGCGGGGCCTTCCTACAATGAGCAGTTCTTC. V is TRBV20-1 and J is TRBJ2-1, with 8 bases that match TRBD2. Germline CDR1 and CDR2: DFQATT and SNEGSKA (reference sequence). After removal of 3 bases from V and 1 base from J, the junction contained 8 bases not matched to a gene. The CDR3 loop spans 16 amino acids.

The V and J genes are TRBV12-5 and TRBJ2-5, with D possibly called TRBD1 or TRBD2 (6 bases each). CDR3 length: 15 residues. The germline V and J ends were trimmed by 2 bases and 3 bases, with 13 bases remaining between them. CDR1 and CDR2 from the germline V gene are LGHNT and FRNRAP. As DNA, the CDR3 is TGTGCTAGTGGTTTGCCTTCGGGGGCAAAAGAGACCCAGTACTTC. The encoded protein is CASGLPSGAKETQYF.

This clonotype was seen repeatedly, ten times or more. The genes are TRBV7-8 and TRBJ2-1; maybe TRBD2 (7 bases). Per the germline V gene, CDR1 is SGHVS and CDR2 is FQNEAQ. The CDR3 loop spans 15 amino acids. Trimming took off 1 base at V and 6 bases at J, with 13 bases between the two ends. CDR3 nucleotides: TGTGCCAGCAGCTTAGTAGGCGGGGGCCCCAATGAGCAGTTCTTC. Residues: CASSLVGGGPNEQFF.

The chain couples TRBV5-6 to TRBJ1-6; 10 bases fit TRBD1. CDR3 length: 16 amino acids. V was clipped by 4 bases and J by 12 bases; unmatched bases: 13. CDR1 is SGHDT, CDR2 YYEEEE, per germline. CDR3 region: CASSQTPGQGLVPLHF. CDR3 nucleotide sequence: TGTGCCAGCAGCCAAACTCCGGGACAGGGGTTGGTACCCCTCCACTTT. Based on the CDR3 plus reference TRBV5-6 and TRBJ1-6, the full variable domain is DAGVTQSPTHLIKTRGQQVTLRCSPKSGHDTVSWYQQALGQGPQFIFQYYEEEERQRGNFPDRFSGHQFPNYSSELNVNALLLGDSALYLCASSQTPGQGLVPLHFGNGTRLTVT.

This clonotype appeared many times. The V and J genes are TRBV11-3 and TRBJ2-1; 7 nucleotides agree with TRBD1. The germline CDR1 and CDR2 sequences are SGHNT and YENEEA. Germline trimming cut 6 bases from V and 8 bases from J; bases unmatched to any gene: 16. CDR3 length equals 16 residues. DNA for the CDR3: TGTGCCAGCAGTTCCAGACAGGGTACAACAGTTGATGAGCAGTTCTTC. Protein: CASSSRQGTTVDEQFF.

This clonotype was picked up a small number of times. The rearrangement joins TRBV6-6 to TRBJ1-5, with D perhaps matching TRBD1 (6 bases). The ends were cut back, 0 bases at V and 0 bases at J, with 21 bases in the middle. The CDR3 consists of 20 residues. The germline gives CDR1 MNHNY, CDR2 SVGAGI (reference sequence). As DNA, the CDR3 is TGTGCCAGCAGTTACTCGGCCCGGCTGCGGGGGGCCCATAGCAATCAGCCCCAGCATTTT. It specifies CASSYSARLRGAHSNQPQHF.

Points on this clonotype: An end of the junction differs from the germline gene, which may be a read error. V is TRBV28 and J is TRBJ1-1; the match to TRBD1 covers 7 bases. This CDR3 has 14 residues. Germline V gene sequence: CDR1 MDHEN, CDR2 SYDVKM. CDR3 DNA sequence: TGTGCCAGCAGTTTTCAGGGGGTGAAGACTGAAGCTTTCTTT. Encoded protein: CASSFQGVKTEAFF.